This T cell receptor beta chain originates from a study of blood T cell repertoires in COVID-19. Study-level background: The origin of the acute and convalescent COVID-19 samples was the United States, Italy and Spain.

TCRdb's copy holds only in-frame clones and misses some; the assay was immunoSEQ multiplex PCR. The data show some 300,000 clones, around 90% seen once. Those who participated ranged in age from about 18 to 89 years and resided in about two dozen US areas. Each participant's cohort was designated according to participant-reported clinical history. Each recovered donor of Cohort 3 presented with two negative PCRs, clearance, or symptom resolution. This CDR3 is built from 17 residues. The V gene lost 7 bases and the J gene lost 6 bases, with 25 bases spanning the gap. Germline assignment: CDR1 MDHEN and CDR2 SYDVKM.

The sequence was obtained from a woman in her thirties who had recovered from COVID-19. The chain employs TRBV28 and TRBJ2-1, with no clear D. The sequenced sample was PBMCs or T cells enriched from blood (not recorded which). The DNA for the CDR3 is TGTGCCAGCAATCGCCCCCTACTGTCTTCTGGCGGCAATGAGCAGTTCTTC. It yields the protein CASNRPLLSSGGNEQFF.